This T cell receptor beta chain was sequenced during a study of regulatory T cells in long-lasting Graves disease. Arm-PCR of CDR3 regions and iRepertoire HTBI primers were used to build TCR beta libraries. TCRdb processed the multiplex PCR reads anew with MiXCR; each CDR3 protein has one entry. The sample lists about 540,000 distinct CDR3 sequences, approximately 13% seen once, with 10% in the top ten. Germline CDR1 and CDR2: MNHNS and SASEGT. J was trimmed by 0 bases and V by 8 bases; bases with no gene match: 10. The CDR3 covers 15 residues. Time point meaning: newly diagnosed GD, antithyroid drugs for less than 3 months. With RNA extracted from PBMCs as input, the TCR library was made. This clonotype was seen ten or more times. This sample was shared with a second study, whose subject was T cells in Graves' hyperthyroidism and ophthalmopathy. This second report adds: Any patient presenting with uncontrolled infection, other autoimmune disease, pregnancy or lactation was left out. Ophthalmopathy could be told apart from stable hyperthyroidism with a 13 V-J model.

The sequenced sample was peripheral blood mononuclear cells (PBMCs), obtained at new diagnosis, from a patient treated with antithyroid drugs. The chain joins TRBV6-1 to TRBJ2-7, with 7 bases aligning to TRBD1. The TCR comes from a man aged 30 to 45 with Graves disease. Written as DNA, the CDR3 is TGTGCCAGCGGTACTTACAGGGGCCTCTCCTACGAGCAGTACTTC. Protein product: CASGTYRGLSYEQYF.